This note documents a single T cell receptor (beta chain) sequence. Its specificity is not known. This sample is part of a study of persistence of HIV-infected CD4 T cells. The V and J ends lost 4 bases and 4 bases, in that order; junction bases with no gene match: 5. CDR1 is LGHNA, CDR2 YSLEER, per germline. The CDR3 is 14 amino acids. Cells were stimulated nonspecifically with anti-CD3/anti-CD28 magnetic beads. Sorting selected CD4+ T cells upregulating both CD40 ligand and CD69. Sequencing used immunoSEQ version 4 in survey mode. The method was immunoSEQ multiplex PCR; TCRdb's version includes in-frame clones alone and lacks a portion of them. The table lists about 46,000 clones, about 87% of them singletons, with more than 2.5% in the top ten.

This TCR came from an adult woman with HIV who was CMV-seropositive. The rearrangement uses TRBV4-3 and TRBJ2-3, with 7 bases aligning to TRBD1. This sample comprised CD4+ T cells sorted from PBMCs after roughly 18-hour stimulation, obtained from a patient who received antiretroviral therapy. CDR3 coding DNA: TGCGCCAGCAGCCCGACAGGGCCCTCAGATACGCAGTATTTT. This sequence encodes CASSPTGPSDTQYF.